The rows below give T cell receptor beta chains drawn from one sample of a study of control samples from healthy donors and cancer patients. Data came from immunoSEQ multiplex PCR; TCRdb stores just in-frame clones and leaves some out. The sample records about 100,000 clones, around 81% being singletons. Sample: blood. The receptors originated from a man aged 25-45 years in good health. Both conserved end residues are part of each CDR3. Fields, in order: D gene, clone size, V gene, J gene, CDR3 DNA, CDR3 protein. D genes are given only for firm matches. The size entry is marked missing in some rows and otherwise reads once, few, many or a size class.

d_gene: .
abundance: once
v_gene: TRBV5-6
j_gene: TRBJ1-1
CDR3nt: TGTGCCAGCAGCTTGGGTGGGGGCTGGGGCACTGAAGCTTTCTTT
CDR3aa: CASSLGGGWGTEAFF

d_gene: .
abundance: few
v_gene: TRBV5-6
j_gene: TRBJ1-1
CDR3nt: TGTGCCAGCAGCTTGGCCCCGACAGAAAACACTGAAGCTTTCTTT
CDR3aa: CASSLAPTENTEAFF

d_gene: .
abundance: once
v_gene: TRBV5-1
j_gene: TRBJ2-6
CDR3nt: TGCGCCAGCAGCTCGACAGACTCTGGGGCCAACGTCCTGACTTTC
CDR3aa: CASSSTDSGANVLTF

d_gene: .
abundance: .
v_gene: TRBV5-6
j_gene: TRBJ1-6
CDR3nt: TGTGCCAGCAGCTATACCAGGGAGTCACCCCTCCACTTT
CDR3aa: CASSYTRESPLHF

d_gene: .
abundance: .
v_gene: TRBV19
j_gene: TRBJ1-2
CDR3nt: TGTGCCAGTAGTATGAACTCAGCCAACTATGGCTACACCTTC
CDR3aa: CASSMNSANYGYTF

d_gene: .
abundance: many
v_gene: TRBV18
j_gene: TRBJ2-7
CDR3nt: TGTGCCAGCTCACCACCGATTCAAACCGAGCAGTACTTC
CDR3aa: CASSPPIQTEQYF

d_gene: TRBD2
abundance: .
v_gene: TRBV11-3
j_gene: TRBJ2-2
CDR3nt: TGTGCCAGCAGCCTAGCGGGGGGGCCCTTCACCGGGGAGCTGTTTTTT
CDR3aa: CASSLAGGPFTGELFF

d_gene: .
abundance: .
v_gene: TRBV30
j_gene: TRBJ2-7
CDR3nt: TGTGCCTGGAGTGCCCCCCCCCACGAGCAGTACTTC
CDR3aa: CAWSAPPHEQYF

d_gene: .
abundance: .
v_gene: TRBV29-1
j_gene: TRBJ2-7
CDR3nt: TGCAGCGTTCAAAAACAGGGCTCAAACTACGAGCAGTACTTC
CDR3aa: CSVQKQGSNYEQYF

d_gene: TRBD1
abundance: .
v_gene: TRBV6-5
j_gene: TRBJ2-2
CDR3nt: TGTGCCAGCTCTCGACAGGGGGGCACCGGGGAGCTGTTTTTT
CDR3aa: CASSRQGGTGELFF

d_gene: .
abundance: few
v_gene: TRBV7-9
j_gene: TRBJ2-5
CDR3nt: TGTGCCAGCAGCTTATGGCGGACAGAAGGGACCCAGTACTTC
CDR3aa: CASSLWRTEGTQYF

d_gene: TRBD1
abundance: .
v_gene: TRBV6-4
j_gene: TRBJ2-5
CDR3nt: TGTGCCAGCAGCAAGGACAGGGGAGAGACCCAGTACTTC
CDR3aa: CASSKDRGETQYF

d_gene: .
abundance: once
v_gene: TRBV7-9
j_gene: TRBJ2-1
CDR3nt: TGTGCCAGCAGCTCCGGGGGACCCTCCTACAATGAGCAGTTCTTC
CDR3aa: CASSSGGPSYNEQFF

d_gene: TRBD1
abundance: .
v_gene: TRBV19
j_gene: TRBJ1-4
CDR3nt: TGTGCCAGCACGGGACAGGGGGGTGAAAAACTGTTTTTT
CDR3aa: CASTGQGGEKLFF

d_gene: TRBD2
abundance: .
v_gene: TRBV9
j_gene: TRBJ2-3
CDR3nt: TGTGCCAGCTCCCGTTCCGGGACTAGCGGGGGAATGGGGACAGATACGCAGTATTTT
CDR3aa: CASSRSGTSGGMGTDTQYF

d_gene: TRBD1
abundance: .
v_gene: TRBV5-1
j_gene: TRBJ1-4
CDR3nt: TGCGCCAGCAGCGGGACAGGGGTTGAAAAACTGTTTTTT
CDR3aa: CASSGTGVEKLFF

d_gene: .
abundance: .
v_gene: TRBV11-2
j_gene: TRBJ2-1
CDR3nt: TGTGCCAGCAGCTTATCCCCGGGGATCAATGAGCAGTTCTTC
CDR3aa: CASSLSPGINEQFF

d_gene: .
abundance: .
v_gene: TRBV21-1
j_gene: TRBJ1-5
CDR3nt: TGTGCCAGCATCAAAGGTCCCCCTACAAGGGATCAGCCCCAGCATTTT
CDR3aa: CASIKGPPTRDQPQHF

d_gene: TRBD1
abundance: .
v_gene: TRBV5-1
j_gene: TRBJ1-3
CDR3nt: TGCGCCAGAAGCTTGGGGCAGGGGGACACCATATATTTT
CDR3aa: CARSLGQGDTIYF

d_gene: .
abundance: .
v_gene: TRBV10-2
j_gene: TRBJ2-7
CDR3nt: TGCGCCAGCAGTGAGTCGTACGAGCAGTACTTC
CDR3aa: CASSESYEQYF

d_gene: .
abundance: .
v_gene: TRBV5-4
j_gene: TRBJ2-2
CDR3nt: TGTGCCAGCAGCGAGGGGGGGGGCCGCATCACCGGGGAGCTGTTTTTT
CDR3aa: CASSEGGGRITGELFF

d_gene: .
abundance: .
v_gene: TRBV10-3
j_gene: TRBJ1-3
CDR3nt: TGTGCCATCAGTGAAGTGACGGAAGGCTCTGGAAACACCATATATTTT
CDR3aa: CAISEVTEGSGNTIYF

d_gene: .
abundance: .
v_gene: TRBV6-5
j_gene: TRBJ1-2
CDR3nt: TGTGCCAGCAGTTACTCTAGCAGAAGCTATGGCTACACCTTC
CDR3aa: CASSYSSRSYGYTF

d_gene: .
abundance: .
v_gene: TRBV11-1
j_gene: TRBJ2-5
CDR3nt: TGTGCCAGCAGCCAAAGACTGAGGGAGACCCAGTACTTC
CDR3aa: CASSQRLRETQYF

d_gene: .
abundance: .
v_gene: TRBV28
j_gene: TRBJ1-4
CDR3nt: TGTGCCAGCAGTTCCATTGAGGCCTCTAATGAAAAACTGTTTTTT
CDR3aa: CASSSIEASNEKLFF

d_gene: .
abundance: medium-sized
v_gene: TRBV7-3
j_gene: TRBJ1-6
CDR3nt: TGTGCCAGCAGCTTACTAGGTAGCGGTAATTCACCCCTCCACTTT
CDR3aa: CASSLLGSGNSPLHF

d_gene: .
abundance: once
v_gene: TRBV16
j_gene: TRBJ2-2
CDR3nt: TGTGCCAGCAGCCAAAGACGCCCGGGAAACACCGGGGAGCTGTTTTTT
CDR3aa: CASSQRRPGNTGELFF

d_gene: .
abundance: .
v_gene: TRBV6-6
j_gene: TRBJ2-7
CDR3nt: TGTGCCACCCGCCCCCCCAGGGGTTCAAAGAACGAGCAGTACTTC
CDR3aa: CATRPPRGSKNEQYF

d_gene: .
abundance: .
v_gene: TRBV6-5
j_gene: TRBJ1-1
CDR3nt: TGTGCCAGCAGCCGCCGAGGAGGGGCCGACACTGAAGCTTTCTTT
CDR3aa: CASSRRGGADTEAFF

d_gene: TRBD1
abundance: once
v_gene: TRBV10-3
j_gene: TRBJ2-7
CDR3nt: TGTGCCACTTTATATCCGGGACAGGGGGCGAACGAGCAGTACTTC
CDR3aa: CATLYPGQGANEQYF

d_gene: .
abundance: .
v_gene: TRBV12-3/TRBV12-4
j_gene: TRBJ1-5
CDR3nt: TGTGCCAGCAGTTTAGCTCATCAGCCCCAGCATTTT
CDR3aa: CASSLAHQPQHF

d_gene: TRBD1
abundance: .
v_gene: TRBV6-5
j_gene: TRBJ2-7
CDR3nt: TGTGCCAGCAGTAATCGGGGACAGAGGTACGAGCAGTACTTC
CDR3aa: CASSNRGQRYEQYF

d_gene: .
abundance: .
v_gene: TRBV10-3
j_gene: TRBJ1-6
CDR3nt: TGTGCCACCTCCGCGAGCTCCTATAATTCACCCCTCCACTTT
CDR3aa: CATSASSYNSPLHF

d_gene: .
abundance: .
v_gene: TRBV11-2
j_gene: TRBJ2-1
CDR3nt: TGTGCCAGCAGCGCCCCACAGGGCAGATCGACGGAGCAGTTCTTC
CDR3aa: CASSAPQGRSTEQFF

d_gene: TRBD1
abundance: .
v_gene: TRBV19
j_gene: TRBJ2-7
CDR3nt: TGTGCCAGTAGTATAAGGGGACAGGGATTCAACGAGCAGTACTTC
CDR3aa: CASSIRGQGFNEQYF

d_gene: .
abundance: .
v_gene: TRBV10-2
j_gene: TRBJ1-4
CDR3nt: TGCGCCAGCAGTGAGTCGTGGGGGAATGAAAAACTGTTTTTT
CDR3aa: CASSESWGNEKLFF

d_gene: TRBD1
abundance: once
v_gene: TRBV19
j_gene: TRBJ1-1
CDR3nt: TGTGCCAGTAGTACCCAGTCAGGGGGCGGCACTGAAGCTTTCTTT
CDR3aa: CASSTQSGGGTEAFF

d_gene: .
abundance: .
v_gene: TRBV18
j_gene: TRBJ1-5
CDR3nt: TGTGCCAGCTCACCCTTAAGAGATCAGCCCCAGCATTTT
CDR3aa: CASSPLRDQPQHF

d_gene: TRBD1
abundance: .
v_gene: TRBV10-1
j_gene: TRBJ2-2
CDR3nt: TGCGCCAGCAGTAGACAGGGTTCTGGCGGGGAGCTGTTTTTT
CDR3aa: CASSRQGSGGELFF

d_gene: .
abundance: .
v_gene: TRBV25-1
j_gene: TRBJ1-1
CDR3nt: TGTGCCAGCAGTGAATCCGGTAGAGGGGAAGCTTTCTTT
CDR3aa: CASSESGRGEAFF

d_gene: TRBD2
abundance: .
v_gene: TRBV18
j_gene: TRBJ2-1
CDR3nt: TGTGCCAGCTCACCCCTAGCGGGGGTATACAATGAGCAGTTCTTC
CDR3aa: CASSPLAGVYNEQFF

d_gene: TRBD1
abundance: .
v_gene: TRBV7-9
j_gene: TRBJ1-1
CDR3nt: TGTGCCAGCAGCATTTTACAGGGGGGAACTGAAGCTTTCTTT
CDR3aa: CASSILQGGTEAFF

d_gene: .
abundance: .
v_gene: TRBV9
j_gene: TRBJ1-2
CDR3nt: TGTGCCAGCAGCCATTGGGGGAAAAATGGCTACACCTTC
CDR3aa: CASSHWGKNGYTF

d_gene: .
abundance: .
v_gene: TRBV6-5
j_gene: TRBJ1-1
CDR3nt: TGTGCCAGCAGTTACTCGAGGGAAATGGGCACTGAAGCTTTCTTT
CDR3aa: CASSYSREMGTEAFF

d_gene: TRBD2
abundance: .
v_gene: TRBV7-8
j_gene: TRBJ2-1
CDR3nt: TGTGCCAGCAGCTTACTGCGGGGGGGCGATGAGCAGTTCTTC
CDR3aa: CASSLLRGGDEQFF

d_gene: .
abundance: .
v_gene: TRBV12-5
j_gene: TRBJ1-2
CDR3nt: TGTGCTAGTGGTTTGGTACTAAGGGGGGACCCGACTAACTATGGCTACACCTTC
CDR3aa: CASGLVLRGDPTNYGYTF

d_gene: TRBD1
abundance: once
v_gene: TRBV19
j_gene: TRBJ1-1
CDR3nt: TGTGCCAGTATTATGACAGGGGGGGAAGCTTTCTTT
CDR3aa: CASIMTGGEAFF

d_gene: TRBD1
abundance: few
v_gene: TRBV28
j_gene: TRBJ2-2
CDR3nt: TGTGCCAGCAGCCGGAGACAGGGGCTTCTCACCGGGGAGCTGTTTTTT
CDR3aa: CASSRRQGLLTGELFF

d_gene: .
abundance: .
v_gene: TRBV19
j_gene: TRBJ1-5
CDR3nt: TGTGCCAGTAGTATAAGGGACAGCAATCAGCCCCAGCATTTT
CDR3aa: CASSIRDSNQPQHF

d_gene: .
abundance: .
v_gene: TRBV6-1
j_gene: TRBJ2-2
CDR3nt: TGTGCCAGCGCAGACGCCTTCACCGGGGAGCTGTTTTTT
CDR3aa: CASADAFTGELFF

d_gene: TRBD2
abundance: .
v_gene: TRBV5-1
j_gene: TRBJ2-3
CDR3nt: TGCGCCAGCAGTCTAGCGGGGGCCTCCACAGATACGCAGTATTTT
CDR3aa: CASSLAGASTDTQYF

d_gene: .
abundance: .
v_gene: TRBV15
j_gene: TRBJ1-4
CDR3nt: TGTGCCACCACCCCTGGGGGACACGATGAAAAACTGTTTTTT
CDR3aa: CATTPGGHDEKLFF

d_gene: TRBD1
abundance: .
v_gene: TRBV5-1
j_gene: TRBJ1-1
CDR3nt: TGCGCCAGCAGCGGGACAGTACCGAACACTGAAGCTTTCTTT
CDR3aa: CASSGTVPNTEAFF